This T cell receptor (beta chain) was recovered during a study of vaccination effects on CD4 cells after COVID-19. In the study overall: Samples collected post-vaccine were obtained a median of 72 days after the second dose.

Points on this clone: Its antigen is as yet unknown.

Cultured cells yielded isolated CD4+ T cells after less than 11 days. Participants were vaccinated with two doses of either the BNT162b2 or mRNA-1273 vaccine. Vaccine recipients, nucleocapsid antibody negative, had no prior SARS-CoV-2 infection. IL-2 medium took the place of half the medium on both days 3 and 7. Study-level points and caveats: Few convalescent patients were studied, and early post-infection samples were lacking.

Sequencing used immunoSEQ multiplex PCR; TCRdb keeps in-frame clones, though not all of them. Found here are more than 60,000 clones, roughly 81% of them singletons; the top ten hold 2.2%. CDR3 length equals 16 residues. Germline lookup yields CDR1 SGHRS and CDR2 YFSETQ. V was clipped by 5 bases and J by 1 base, with 15 bases between them. This TCR derives from a human donor who received a COVID-19 vaccine. The V gene is TRBV5-1, the J gene TRBJ2-2; tentative D call: TRBD1 (5 bases). The input for sequencing was CD4+ T cells from PBMCs cultured without peptide, taken after COVID-19 vaccination. The chain's CDR3 is CASSRYGQGNTGELFF. DNA of the CDR3: TGCGCCAGCAGTAGGTACGGGCAGGGGAACACCGGGGAGCTGTTTTTT.